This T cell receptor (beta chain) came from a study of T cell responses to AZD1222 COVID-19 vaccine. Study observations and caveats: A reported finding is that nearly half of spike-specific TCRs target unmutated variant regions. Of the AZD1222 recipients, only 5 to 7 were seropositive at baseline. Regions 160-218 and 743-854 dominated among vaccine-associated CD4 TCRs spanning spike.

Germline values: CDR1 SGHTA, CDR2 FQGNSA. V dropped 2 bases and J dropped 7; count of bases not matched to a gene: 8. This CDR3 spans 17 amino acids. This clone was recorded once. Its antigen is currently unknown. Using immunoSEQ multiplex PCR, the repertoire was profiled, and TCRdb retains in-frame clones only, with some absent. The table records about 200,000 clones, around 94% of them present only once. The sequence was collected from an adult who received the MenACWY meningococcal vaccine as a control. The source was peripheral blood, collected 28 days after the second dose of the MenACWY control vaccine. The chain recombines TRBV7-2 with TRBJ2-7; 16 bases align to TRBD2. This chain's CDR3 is CASSLQGLAGGQLEQYF. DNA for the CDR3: TGTGCCAGCAGCTTACAGGGACTAGCGGGAGGGCAGCTTGAGCAGTACTTC.